The source of this TCR beta chain is a study of cytomegalovirus exposure and HLA in healthy donors. Across the whole study: For the approximately 360 genotyped donors, 75% to 90% fell within the Caucasian-associated ancestry cluster.

The PCR was carried out with 60 Vbeta primers and 13 Jbeta primers. Using immunoSEQ multiplex PCR, the repertoire was profiled, and TCRdb retains in-frame clones only, with some absent. The data show fewer than 100,000 clones, approximately 77% seen once. A remark on this clone: Its antigen is unidentified.

Study outcomes and limitations: The analysis excluded some indistinguishable V segments, including TRBV6-2 and TRBV6-3. Evidence from a later analysis indicated that most CMV-associated TCR beta chains looked HLA-restricted.

CDR1 and CDR2 from the germline V gene are LNHDA and SQIVND (reference sequence). J gave up 1 base and V 5 bases, and 5 bases lay outside the gene matches. The CDR3 has 15 amino acids. This sequence joins TRBV19 and TRBJ2-1, with 7 bases aligning to TRBD1. This clonotype originated in a female donor in good health and CMV-seronegative. Material: PBMCs. The DNA of the CDR3 is TGTGCCAGTAGTCTCCGGGACAGTTCCTACAATGAGCAGTTCTTC. Protein product: CASSLRDSSYNEQFF.